This T cell receptor (beta chain) was profiled in a study of beta chain features in type 1 diabetes. The ends lost 3 bases at V and 5 bases at J; junction bases unmatched: 5. This CDR3 region has 16 residues. CDR1 and CDR2 from the germline V gene are LNHDA and SQIVND (reference sequence). Points from the study as a whole: With patients and controls alike, PCR might favor shorter templates to an equal degree. cDNA-based sequencing might over-represent cells highly expressing TCR. When Type 1 diabetes patients were examined, their TCRB CDR3s proved moderately but significantly shorter in all four CD4+ subsets.

A sort by CD45RO/CCR7/CD25/CD127/CD95/CD27 yielded CD4+ naive, central memory, regulatory and stem cell-like memory cells. This clone was counted only a few times. Its antigen remains unidentified. Expressed TCRB transcripts got sequenced, as all isolated RNA was reverse transcribed. This table comes from immunoSEQ multiplex PCR, and its TCRdb copy is limited to in-frame clones, with some not included. Of 250,000 to 350,000 clones listed, 14% were seen once; the top ten hold more than 0.015%. The sequence derives from a man aged 25-40 years with type 1 diabetes. The source material was naive CD4+ T cells from blood. The chain combines TRBV19 with TRBJ2-2; TRBD2 matches 11 bases. Written as DNA, the CDR3 is TGTGCCAGTAGTATTACTAGCGGGAGCACTACCGGGGAGCTGTTTTTT. Translated, it gives CASSITSGSTTGELFF.